This T cell receptor (beta chain) emerged from a study of T cell changes during pregnancy in multiple sclerosis. TCRdb keeps only in-frame clones here, not all; method: immunoSEQ multiplex PCR. The repertoire has around 99,000 clones, 85% to 95% of them found once; the top ten carry roughly 0.78%. The germline gives CDR1 SGHDN, CDR2 FVKESK. The CDR3 totals 15 residues. V lost 4 bases, J lost 8 bases, and 7 bases stayed unmatched. This specimen was peripheral blood, taken in the third trimester of pregnancy. This clonotype originated in a female donor in good health, enrolled as a control in a pregnancy study. V is TRBV14 and J is TRBJ1-4, with 10 bases that match TRBD1. CDR3 DNA: TGTGCCAGCAGCCCGAGGACAGGGGGTAGGGAAAAACTGTTTTTT. Translating gives CASSPRTGGREKLFF.